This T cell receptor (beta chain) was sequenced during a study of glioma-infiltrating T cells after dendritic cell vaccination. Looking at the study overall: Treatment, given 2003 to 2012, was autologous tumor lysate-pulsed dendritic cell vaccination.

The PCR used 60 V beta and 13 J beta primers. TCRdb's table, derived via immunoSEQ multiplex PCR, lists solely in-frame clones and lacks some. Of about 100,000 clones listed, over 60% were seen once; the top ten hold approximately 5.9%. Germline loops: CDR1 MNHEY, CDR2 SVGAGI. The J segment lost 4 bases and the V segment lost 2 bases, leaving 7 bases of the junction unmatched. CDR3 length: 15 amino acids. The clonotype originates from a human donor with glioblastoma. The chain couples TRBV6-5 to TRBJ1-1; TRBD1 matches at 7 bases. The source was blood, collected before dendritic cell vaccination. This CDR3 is CASSYGGGAGTEAFF. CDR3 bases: TGTGCCAGCAGTTACGGAGGGGGCGCGGGCACTGAAGCTTTCTTT.